This TCR beta chain was identified in a study of OX40 agonist ivuxolimab in advanced cancers. About the study: Intravenous ivuxolimab at 0.01 to 10 mg/kg was given to patients every 2 weeks. Partial responses were achieved by three patients: one hepatocellular carcinoma, two cutaneous melanoma. Study-wide results and caveats: In general, CD8+ T cells held more expanded clones than CD4+ did, on average.

V shed 5 bases and J 0 bases; nucleotides not matched to a gene: 7. Germline lookup yields CDR1 MNHNY and CDR2 SVGAGI (reference sequence). The CDR3 runs 15 residues. The data were produced by immunoSEQ multiplex PCR, yet TCRdb's version contains in-frame clones alone and is incomplete. The table records 130,000 or so clones, roughly 91% of them present only once. As concerns this clone: Its antigen is not identified.

Individuals having autoimmune disease history or systemic immunosuppression were not enrolled. Material: CD4+ or CD8+ T cells sorted from blood, obtained in a trial of the OX40 agonist ivuxolimab. The TCR sequence derives from an adult with an advanced solid tumor such as melanoma, head and neck, liver or kidney cancer. The gene calls are TRBV6-6 and TRBJ2-7; 7 bases fit TRBD2. CDR3 in amino acids: CASSNHRTSSYEQYF. CDR3 nucleotides: TGTGCCAGCAGTAACCATCGGACTAGCTCCTACGAGCAGTACTTC.